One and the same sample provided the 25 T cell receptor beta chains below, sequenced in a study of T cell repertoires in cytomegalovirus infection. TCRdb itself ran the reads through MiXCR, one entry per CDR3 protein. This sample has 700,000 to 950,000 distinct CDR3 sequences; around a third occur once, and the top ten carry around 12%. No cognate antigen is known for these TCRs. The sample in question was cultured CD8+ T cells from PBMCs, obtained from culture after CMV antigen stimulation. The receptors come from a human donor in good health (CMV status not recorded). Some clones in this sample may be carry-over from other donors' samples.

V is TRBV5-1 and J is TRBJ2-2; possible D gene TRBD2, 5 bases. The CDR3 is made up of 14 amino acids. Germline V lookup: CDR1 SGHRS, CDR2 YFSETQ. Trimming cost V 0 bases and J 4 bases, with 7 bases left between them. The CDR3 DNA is TGCGCCAGCAGCTTGGGGGAGTTCACCGGGGAGCTGTTTTTT. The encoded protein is CASSLGEFTGELFF.

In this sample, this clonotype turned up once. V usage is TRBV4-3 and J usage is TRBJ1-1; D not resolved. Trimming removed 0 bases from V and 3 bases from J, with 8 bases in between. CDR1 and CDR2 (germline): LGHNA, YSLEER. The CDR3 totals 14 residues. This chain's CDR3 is CASSQDLPYTEAFF. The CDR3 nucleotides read TGCGCCAGCAGCCAAGACCTCCCGTACACTGAAGCTTTCTTT.

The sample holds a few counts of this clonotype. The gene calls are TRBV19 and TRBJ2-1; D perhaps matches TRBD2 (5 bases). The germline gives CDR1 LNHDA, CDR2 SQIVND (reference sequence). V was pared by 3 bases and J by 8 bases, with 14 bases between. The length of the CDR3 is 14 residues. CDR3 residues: CASSISGLNDEQFF. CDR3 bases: TGTGCCAGTAGTATCAGCGGCCTGAACGATGAGCAGTTCTTC.

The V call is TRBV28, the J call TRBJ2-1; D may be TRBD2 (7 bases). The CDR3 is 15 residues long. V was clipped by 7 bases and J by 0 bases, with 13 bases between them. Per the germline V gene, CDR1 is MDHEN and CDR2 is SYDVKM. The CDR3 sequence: CASTLRGGSYNEQFF. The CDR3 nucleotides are TGTGCCAGCACCCTGAGGGGGGGCTCCTACAATGAGCAGTTCTTC.

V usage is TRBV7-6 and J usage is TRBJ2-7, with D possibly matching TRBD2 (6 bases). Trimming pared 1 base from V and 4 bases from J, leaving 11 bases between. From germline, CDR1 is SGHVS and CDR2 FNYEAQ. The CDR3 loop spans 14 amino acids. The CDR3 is CASSLGAGRYEQYV. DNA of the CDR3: TGTGCCAGCAGCTTAGGCGCGGGGCGGTACGAGCAGTACGTC.

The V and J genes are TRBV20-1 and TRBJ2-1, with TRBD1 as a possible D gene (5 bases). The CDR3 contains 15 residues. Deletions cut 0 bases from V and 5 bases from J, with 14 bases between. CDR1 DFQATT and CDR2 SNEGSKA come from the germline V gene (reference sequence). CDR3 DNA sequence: TGCAGTGCTAGAGATCCACAGGCGGCCAACAATGAGCAGTTCTTC. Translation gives CSARDPQAANNEQFF.

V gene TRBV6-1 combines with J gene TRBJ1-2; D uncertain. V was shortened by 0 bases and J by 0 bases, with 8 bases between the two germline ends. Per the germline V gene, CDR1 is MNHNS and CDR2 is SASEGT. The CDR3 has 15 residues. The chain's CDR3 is CASSEATGSNYGYTF. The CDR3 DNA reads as TGTGCCAGCAGTGAAGCTACCGGTTCTAACTATGGCTACACCTTC.

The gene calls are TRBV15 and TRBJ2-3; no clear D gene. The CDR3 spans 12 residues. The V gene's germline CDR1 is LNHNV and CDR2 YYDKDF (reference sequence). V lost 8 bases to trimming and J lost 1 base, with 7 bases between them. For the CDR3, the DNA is TGTGCCACCGGGATGGGCACAGATACGCAGTATTTT. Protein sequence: CATGMGTDTQYF.

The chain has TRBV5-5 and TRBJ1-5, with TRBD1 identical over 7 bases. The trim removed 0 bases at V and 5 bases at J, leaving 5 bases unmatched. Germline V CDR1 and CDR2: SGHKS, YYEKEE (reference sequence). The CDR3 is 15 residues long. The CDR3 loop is CASSLAQGIDQPQHF. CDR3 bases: TGTGCCAGCAGCTTGGCACAGGGGATAGATCAGCCCCAGCATTTT.

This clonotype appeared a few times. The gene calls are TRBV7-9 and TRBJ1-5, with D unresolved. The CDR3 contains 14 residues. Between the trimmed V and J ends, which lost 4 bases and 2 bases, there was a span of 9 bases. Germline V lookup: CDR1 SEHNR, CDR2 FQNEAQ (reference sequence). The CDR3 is CASSSDGGNQPQHF. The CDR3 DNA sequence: TGTGCCAGCAGCTCCGACGGAGGCAATCAGCCCCAGCATTTT.

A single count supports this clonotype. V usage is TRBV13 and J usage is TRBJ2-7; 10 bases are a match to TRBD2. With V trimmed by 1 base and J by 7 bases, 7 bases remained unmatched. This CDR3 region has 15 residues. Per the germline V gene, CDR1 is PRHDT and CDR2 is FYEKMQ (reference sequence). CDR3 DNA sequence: TGTGCCAGCAGCTTAGAAGGACTAGCGGTCGAAGAGCAGTACTTC. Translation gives CASSLEGLAVEEQYF. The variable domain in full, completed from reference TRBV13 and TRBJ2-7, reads AAGVIQSPRHLIKEKRETATLKCYPIPRHDTVYWYQQGPGQDPQFLISFYEKMQSDKGSIPDRFSAQQFSDYHSELNMSSLELGDSALYFCASSLEGLAVEEQYFGPGTRLTVT.

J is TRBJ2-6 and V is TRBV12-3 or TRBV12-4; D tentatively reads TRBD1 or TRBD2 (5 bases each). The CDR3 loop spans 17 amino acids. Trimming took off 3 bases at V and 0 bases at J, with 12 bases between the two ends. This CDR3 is CASSLGLGPSGANVLTF. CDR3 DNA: TGTGCCAGCAGTTTGGGGCTGGGACCCTCTGGGGCCAACGTCCTGACTTTC.

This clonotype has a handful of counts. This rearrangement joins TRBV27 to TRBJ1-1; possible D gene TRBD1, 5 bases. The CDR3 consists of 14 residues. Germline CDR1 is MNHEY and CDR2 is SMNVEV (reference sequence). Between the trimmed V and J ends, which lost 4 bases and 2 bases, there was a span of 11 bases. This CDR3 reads CASSYTWDNTEAFF. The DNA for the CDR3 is TGTGCCAGCAGTTACACGTGGGACAACACTGAAGCTTTCTTT.

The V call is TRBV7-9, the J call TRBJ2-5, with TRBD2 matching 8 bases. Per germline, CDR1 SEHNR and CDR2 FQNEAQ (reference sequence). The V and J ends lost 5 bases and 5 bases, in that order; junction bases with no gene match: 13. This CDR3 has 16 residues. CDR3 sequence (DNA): TGTGCCAGCAGCCCCCCGGGACTAGTGGGTGCCGAGACCCAGTACTTC. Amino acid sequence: CASSPPGLVGAETQYF.

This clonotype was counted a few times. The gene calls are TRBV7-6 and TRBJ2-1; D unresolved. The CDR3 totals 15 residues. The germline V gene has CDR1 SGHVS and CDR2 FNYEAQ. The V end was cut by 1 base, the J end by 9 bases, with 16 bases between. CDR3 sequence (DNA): TGTGCCAGCAGCTTAGACGATCTTTCAGGCGGTGAGCAGTTCTTC. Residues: CASSLDDLSGGEQFF.

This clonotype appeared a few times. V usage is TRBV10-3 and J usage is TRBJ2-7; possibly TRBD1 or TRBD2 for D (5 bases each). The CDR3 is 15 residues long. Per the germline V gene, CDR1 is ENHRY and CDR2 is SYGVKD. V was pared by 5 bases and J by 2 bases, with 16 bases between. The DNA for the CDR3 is TGTGCCATCAGTAACCCGGGACGCGCCCCCTACGAGCAGTACTTC. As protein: CAISNPGRAPYEQYF.

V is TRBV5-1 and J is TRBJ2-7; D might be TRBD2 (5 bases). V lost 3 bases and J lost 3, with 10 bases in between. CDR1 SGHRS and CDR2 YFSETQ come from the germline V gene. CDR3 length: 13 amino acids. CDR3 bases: TGCGCCAGCAGCTCGGGGTACCGCTACGAGCAGTACTTC. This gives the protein CASSSGYRYEQYF.

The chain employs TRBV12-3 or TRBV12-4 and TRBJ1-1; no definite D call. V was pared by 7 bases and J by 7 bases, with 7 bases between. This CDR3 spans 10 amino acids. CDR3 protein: CASIAGEAFF. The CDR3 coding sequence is TGTGCCAGCATTGCCGGTGAAGCTTTCTTT.

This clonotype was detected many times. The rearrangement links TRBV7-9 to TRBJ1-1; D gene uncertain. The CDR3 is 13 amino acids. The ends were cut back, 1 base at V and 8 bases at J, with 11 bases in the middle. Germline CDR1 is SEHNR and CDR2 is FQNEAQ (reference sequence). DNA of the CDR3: TGTGCCAGCAGCTTAGAGAGCACAGTCGAAGCTTTCTTT. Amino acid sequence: CASSLESTVEAFF.

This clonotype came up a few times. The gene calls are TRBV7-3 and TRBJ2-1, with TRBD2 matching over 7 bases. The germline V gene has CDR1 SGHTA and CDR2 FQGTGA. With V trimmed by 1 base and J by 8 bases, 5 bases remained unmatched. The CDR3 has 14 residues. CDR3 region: CASSLKAAGDEQFF. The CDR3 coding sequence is TGTGCCAGCAGCTTAAAGGCGGCGGGGGATGAGCAGTTCTTC.

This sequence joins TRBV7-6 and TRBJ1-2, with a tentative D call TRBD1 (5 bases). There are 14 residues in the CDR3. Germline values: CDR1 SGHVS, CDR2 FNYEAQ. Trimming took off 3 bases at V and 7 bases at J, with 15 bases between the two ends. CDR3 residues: CASSLGDGILGYTF. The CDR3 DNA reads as TGTGCCAGCAGCTTGGGGGACGGTATTCTTGGCTACACCTTC.

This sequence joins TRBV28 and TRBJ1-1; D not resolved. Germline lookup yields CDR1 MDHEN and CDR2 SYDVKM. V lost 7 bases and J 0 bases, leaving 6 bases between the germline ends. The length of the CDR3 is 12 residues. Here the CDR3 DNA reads TGTGCCAGCACTTGGGTGAACACTGAAGCTTTCTTT. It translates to CASTWVNTEAFF.

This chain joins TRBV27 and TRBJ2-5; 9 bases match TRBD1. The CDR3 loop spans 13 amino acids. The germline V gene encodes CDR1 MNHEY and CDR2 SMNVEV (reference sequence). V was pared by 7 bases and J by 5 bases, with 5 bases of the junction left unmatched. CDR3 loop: CASMTGTGETQYF. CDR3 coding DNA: TGTGCCAGCATGACCGGGACAGGGGAGACCCAGTACTTC.

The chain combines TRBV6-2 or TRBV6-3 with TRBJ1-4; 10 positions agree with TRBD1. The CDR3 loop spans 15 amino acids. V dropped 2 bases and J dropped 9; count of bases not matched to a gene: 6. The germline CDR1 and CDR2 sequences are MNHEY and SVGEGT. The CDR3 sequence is CASSYPSGQGKKLFF. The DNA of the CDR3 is TGTGCCAGCAGTTACCCGTCGGGACAGGGGAAAAAACTGTTTTTT.

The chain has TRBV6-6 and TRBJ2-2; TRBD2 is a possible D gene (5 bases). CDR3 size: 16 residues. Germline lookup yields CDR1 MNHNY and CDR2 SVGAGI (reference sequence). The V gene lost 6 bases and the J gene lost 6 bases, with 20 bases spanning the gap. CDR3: CASSSQGGPEAGELFF. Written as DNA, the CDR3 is TGTGCCAGCAGCTCCCAAGGAGGCCCAGAGGCCGGGGAGCTGTTTTTT.